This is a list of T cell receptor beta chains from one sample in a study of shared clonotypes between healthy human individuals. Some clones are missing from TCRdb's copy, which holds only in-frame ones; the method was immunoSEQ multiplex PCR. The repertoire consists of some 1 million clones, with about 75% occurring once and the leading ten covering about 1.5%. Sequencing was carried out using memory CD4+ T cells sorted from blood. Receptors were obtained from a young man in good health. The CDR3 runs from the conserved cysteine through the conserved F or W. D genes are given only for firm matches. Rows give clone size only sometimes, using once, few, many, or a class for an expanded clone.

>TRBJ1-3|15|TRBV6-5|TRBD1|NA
CASSYGTGTGNTIYF
TGTGCCAGCAGTTACGGGACAGGGACTGGAAACACCATATATTTT
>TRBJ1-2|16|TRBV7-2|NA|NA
CASSLEGSRRGNGYTF
TGTGCCAGCAGCTTAGAGGGGTCTAGGAGGGGCAATGGCTACACCTTC
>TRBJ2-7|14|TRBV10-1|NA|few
CASSDQPGSGEQYF
TGCGCCAGCAGTGATCAGCCAGGGTCCGGCGAGCAGTACTTC
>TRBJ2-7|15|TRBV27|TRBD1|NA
CASSSSGTGPYEQYF
TGTGCCAGCAGTTCATCCGGGACAGGGCCCTACGAGCAGTACTTC
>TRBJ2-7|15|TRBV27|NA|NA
CASSPWEVVSYEQYF
TGTGCCAGCAGTCCCTGGGAGGTAGTTTCCTACGAGCAGTACTTC
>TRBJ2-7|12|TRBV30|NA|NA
CAWSVLINEQYF
TGTGCCTGGAGTGTACTAATCAACGAGCAGTACTTC
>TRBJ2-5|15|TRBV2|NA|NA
CASKSLRNTQETQYF
TGTGCCAGCAAGAGTCTCCGGAACACTCAAGAGACCCAGTACTTC
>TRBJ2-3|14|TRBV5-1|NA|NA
CASSSQYGTDTQYF
TGCGCCAGCAGCTCACAGTATGGCACAGATACGCAGTATTTT
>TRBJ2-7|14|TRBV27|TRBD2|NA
CASRGGGVAYEQYF
TGTGCCAGCAGGGGCGGGGGGGTAGCCTACGAGCAGTACTTC
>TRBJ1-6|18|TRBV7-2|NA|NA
CASTYAAGADRVGSPLHF
TGTGCCAGCACCTATGCGGCGGGGGCAGACCGTGTTGGATCACCCCTCCACTTT
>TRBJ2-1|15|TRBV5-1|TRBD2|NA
CASSRTSGDDNEQFF
TGCGCCAGCAGCCGAACTAGCGGGGACGACAATGAGCAGTTCTTC